What follows describes a single T cell receptor (beta chain). The antigen is not known. The entry originates in a study of shared clonotypes between healthy human individuals. Study-wide context: Two women and three men aged 18 to 49 made up the donors.

Each subset's genomic DNA was split evenly across several immunoSEQ plates. When replicate PCRs were run on sorted subsets, they used around 0.2 ug DNA, approximately 27,000 T cell genomes. Assay used: immunoSEQ multiplex PCR; TCRdb lists only in-frame clones, some missing. The sample carries 550,000 to 850,000 clones, less than 85% recorded once. The study, taken as a whole, reports: The study found about 5% of naive CD4 clonotypes shared across a few donors.

Germline-derived CDR1 and CDR2 are LNHDA and SQIVND (reference sequence). The J segment lost 2 bases and the V segment lost 4 bases, leaving 19 bases of the junction unmatched. There are 20 residues in the CDR3. This receptor was taken from a woman aged 25-40 years in good health. The V gene is TRBV19, the J gene TRBJ1-5, with 8 bases that match TRBD1. Source material: memory CD4+ T cells sorted from blood. The subset here: CD45RA-negative fraction. CDR3 sequence reads: CASSTTQGQGLPHGNQPQHF. The CDR3 nucleotides read TGTGCCAGTAGTACAACCCAAGGACAGGGCCTACCTCATGGCAATCAGCCCCAGCATTTT.